These 6 T cell receptor beta chains share one sample of origin, sequenced in a study of shared clonotypes between healthy human individuals (dated by TCRdb to the early 2020s). Library method: the immunoSEQ multiplex PCR assay. Imported from immuneACCESS, the table was reduced by TCRdb to in-frame sequences with V and J called. These copies leave out some clones; in studies compared against another copy, an unresolved V gene accounts for under half, and the cause of the remainder is not known. This sample lists approximately 480,000 clones; 60% to 80% were detected once. Roughly an eighth of the sample lies in the top ten. The specimen was PBMCs. The source of these receptors is a woman in her forties in good health. Some clones in this sample may be carry-over from other donors' samples.

The chain's CDR3 is CASSLIQGFTDTQYF. The CDR3, as DNA: TGCGCCAGCAGCTTGATCCAGGGGTTCACAGATACGCAGTATTTT. The rearrangement uses TRBV5-1 and TRBJ2-3; tentatively, D is TRBD1 (6 bases). Trimming took off 1 base at V and 2 bases at J, with 11 bases between the two ends. The germline V gene encodes CDR1 SGHRS and CDR2 YFSETQ. CDR3 length: 15 amino acids.

The CDR3 reads CASMEGGRAGELFF. CDR3 DNA: TGTGCCAGCATGGAGGGAGGTCGAGCCGGGGAGCTGTTTTTT. This chain uses TRBV2 with TRBJ2-2; D might be TRBD2 (6 bases). This CDR3 has 14 amino acids. V was clipped by 7 bases and J by 6 bases, with 15 bases between them. CDR1 is SNHLY and CDR2 is FYNNEI in the germline V gene.

This clone was counted between two and nine times. This chain uses TRBV25-1 with TRBJ1-2; the D is unclear. Per germline, CDR1 MGHDK and CDR2 SYGVNS. Trimming shortened V by 3 bases and J by 11 bases, and 16 bases separated the two germline ends. The CDR3 runs 13 residues. DNA of the CDR3: TGTGCCAGCAGTGACCCCTTCGGGCCCTTTTACACCTTC. This codes for CASSDPFGPFYTF.

This chain links TRBV6-1 with TRBJ1-1, with D hard to call. CDR1 MNHNS and CDR2 SASEGT come from the germline V gene. The CDR3 is made up of 13 amino acids. Between the trimmed V and J ends, which lost 3 bases and 4 bases, there was a span of 9 bases. The CDR3, as DNA: TGTGCCAGCAGTGAGCAGGAGGGCACTGAAGCTTTCTTT. This translates into CASSEQEGTEAFF.

This chain connects TRBV28 to TRBJ2-2, with TRBD2 as a possible D gene (6 bases). Germline lookup yields CDR1 MDHEN and CDR2 SYDVKM. The CDR3 has 15 residues. V was clipped by 3 bases and J by 2 bases, with 10 bases between them. The CDR3 nucleotides read TGTGCCAGCAGTTTGGCCGGGACTAACACCGGGGAGCTGTTTTTT. This encodes CASSLAGTNTGELFF.

To note about this clone: The junction departs from the called germline gene at one end, perhaps through a read error. The rearrangement uses TRBV4-1 and TRBJ2-6; tentative D call: TRBD1 (6 bases). This CDR3 is 14 amino acids long. Germline V gives CDR1 MGHRA, CDR2 YSYEKL. The CDR3 bases are TGCGCCAGCAGCCAAGATGGTCAGGGGCATCCCAGGGTCTTC. This codes for CASSQDGQGHPRVF.